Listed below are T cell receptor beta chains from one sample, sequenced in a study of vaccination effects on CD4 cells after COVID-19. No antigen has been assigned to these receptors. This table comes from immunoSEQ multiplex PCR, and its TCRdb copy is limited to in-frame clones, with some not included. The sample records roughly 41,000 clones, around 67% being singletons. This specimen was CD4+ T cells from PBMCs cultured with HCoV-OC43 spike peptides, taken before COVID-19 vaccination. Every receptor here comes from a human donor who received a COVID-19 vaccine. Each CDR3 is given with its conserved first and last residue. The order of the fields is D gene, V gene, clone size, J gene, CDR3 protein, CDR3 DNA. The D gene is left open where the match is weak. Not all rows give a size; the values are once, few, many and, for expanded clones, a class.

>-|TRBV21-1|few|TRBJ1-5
CASTQYEWNQPQHF
TGTGCCAGCACCCAATATGAGTGGAATCAGCCCCAGCATTTT
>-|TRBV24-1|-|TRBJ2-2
CATSDFGQGGTGELFF
TGTGCCACCAGTGATTTTGGGCAGGGGGGAACCGGGGAGCTGTTTTTT
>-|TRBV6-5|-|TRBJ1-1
CASRRATEAFF
TGTGCCAGCAGGAGGGCCACTGAAGCTTTCTTT
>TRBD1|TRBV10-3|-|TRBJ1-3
CAIRRGQGRGNTIYF
TGTGCCATCAGACGTGGACAGGGTAGAGGAAACACCATATATTTT
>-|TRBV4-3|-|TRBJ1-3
CASSQDLPGRALGNTIYF
TGCGCCAGCAGCCAAGATCTCCCGGGACGGGCCCTTGGAAACACCATATATTTT
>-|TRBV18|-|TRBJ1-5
CASSASGGSNQPQHF
TGTGCCAGCTCAGCCTCGGGGGGGAGCAATCAGCCCCAGCATTTT
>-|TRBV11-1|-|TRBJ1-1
CASSLGAEAFF
TGTGCCAGCAGCCTCGGGGCTGAAGCTTTCTTT
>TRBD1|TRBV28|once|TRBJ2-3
CASSGRGLAADTQYF
TGTGCCAGCAGTGGCAGGGGGTTGGCGGCAGATACGCAGTATTTT
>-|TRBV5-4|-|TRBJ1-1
CASNSFSRNTEAFF
TGTGCCAGCAACAGCTTTAGCAGGAACACTGAAGCTTTCTTT
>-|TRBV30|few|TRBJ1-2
CAWSVRLQGGYTF
TGTGCCTGGAGTGTAAGGTTGCAGGGTGGCTACACCTTC
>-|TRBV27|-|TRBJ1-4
CASSSVTTNEKLFF
TGTGCCAGCAGTTCGGTCACAACTAATGAAAAACTGTTTTTT
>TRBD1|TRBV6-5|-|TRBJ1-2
CASRAPGQGARGYTF
TGTGCCAGCAGGGCTCCGGGACAGGGGGCGCGCGGCTACACCTTC
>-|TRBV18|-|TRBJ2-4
CASSPPTHIAKNIQYF
TGTGCCAGCTCACCACCCACTCACATAGCCAAAAACATTCAGTACTTC
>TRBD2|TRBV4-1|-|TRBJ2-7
CASSQGLADLYEQYF
TGCGCCAGCAGCCAAGGCCTAGCGGACTTGTACGAGCAGTACTTC
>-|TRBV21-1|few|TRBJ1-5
CASRVQTANQPQHF
TGTGCCAGCAGAGTCCAAACGGCGAATCAGCCCCAGCATTTT
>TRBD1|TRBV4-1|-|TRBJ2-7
CASSPVGQGYEQYF
TGCGCCAGCAGCCCCGTGGGACAGGGCTACGAGCAGTACTTC
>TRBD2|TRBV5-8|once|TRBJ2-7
CASSPRTSGGPLTAVQYF
TGTGCCAGCAGCCCAAGGACTAGCGGGGGTCCCCTGACGGCCGTGCAGTACTTC
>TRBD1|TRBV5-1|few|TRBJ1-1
CASSFGQGSEAFF
TGCGCCAGCAGCTTTGGACAGGGATCTGAAGCTTTCTTT
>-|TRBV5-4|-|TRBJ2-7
CASSSPGAPLYEQYF
TGTGCCAGCAGCTCCCCCGGGGCCCCTTTATACGAGCAGTACTTC
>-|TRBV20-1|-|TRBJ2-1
CSASPVSYNEQFF
TGCAGTGCTAGTCCCGTCTCCTACAATGAGCAGTTCTTC